These 20 T cell receptor beta chains came from one sample sequenced in a study of blood T cell repertoires in COVID-19. Here immunoSEQ multiplex PCR was the method, and the copy in TCRdb shows in-frame clones only, minus some. Among about 160,000 clones listed, 85% to 90% were seen once. Sequenced input: peripheral blood. Receptor source: an older woman with COVID-19, enrolled during active disease.

In this sample, this clone turned up a few times. J is TRBJ1-5 and V is TRBV4-1, with D uncertain. CDR3 size: 13 residues. Germline V gene lookup returns CDR1 MGHRA and CDR2 YSYEKL. V was clipped by 4 bases and J by 4 bases, with 8 bases between them. The CDR3 reads CASSRFRNQPQHF. CDR3 nucleotides: TGCGCCAGCAGCCGATTCAGAAATCAGCCCCAGCATTTT.

This sequence joins TRBV18 and TRBJ2-2; a weak D match, TRBD1 (6 bases). From germline, CDR1 is KGHSH and CDR2 LQKENI. V was shortened by 6 bases and J by 3 bases, with 11 bases between the two germline ends. This CDR3 spans 14 amino acids. CDR3 loop: CASSQTGDTGELFF. CDR3 sequence (DNA): TGTGCCAGCTCGCAGACAGGAGACACCGGGGAGCTGTTTTTT.

This clone was observed a single time. The chain joins TRBV25-1 to TRBJ2-1; TRBD2 might be the D (5 bases). Germline CDR1 is MGHDK and CDR2 is SYGVNS. V shed 1 base and J shed 8 bases, with 15 bases lying between them. The length of the CDR3 is 15 residues. The CDR3 loop reads CASSEFKLAFHEQFF. DNA for the CDR3: TGTGCCAGCAGTGAATTTAAGCTAGCTTTCCATGAGCAGTTCTTC.

This rearrangement joins TRBV11-2 to TRBJ1-4, with a possible D match to TRBD1 (6 bases). The germline CDR1 and CDR2 sequences are SGHAT and FQNNGV. CDR3 length equals 16 residues. Trimming left V 0 bases short and J 5 bases short, with 13 bases between. CDR3 coding DNA: TGTGCCAGCAGCTTAGATCATAGGGGGTACAATGAAAAACTGTTTTTT. Translated, it gives CASSLDHRGYNEKLFF.

The V call is TRBV4-2, the J call TRBJ2-1, with 7 bases that match TRBD1. J was trimmed by 9 bases and V by 1 base; bases with no gene match: 12. The CDR3 has 16 amino acids. Germline CDR1 is LGHNA and CDR2 is YNFKEQ. CDR3 in amino acids: CASSQGLGQLRGEQFF. The CDR3 nucleotides are TGTGCCAGCAGCCAAGGGTTGGGACAGCTCAGGGGTGAGCAGTTCTTC.

The chain joins TRBV5-1 to TRBJ1-5, with 9 bases aligning to TRBD1. Unmatched junction bases numbered 10, after V lost 7 bases and J lost 5 bases. This CDR3 contains 15 residues. Germline CDR1 reads SGHRS; CDR2 reads YFSETQ. CDR3 bases: TGCGCCAGCCGATTAAGTACAGGGGGCGATCAGCCCCAGCATTTT. It translates to CASRLSTGGDQPQHF.

The rearrangement links TRBV10-3 to TRBJ2-2, with D possibly matching TRBD1 (6 bases). CDR1 ENHRY and CDR2 SYGVKD come from the germline V gene. V was clipped by 4 bases and J by 6 bases, with 15 bases between them. This CDR3 has 15 residues. The CDR3: CAISGGQSTPGELFF. The CDR3 DNA sequence: TGTGCCATCAGTGGTGGACAGAGCACCCCCGGGGAGCTGTTTTTT.

J is TRBJ1-2 and V is TRBV7-3; D may be TRBD1 (5 bases). The CDR3 sequence is 14 residues long. Germline V gene data show CDR1 as SGHTA and CDR2 as FQGTGA. V lost 1 base, J lost 6 bases, and 12 bases lay in between. CDR3 sequence reads: CASSLNSGDHGYTF. CDR3 sequence (DNA): TGTGCCAGCAGCTTAAATAGCGGGGACCATGGCTACACCTTC.

The chain recombines TRBV27 with TRBJ2-3; 7 bases map to TRBD1. J was trimmed by 5 bases and V by 3 bases; bases with no gene match: 5. This CDR3 is 14 amino acids long. CDR1 MNHEY and CDR2 SMNVEV come from the germline V gene (reference sequence). The DNA of the CDR3 is TGTGCCAGCAGTTTTCCGGCAGGGGGAGATACGCAGTATTTT. Its translation is CASSFPAGGDTQYF.

This clone appeared a few times. V gene TRBV3-1 (or the pseudogene TRBV3-2) combines with J gene TRBJ1-6; a possible D gene is TRBD1 (5 bases). Germline V gene lookup returns CDR1 LGHDT and CDR2 YNNKEL (reference sequence). Trimming cost V 1 base and J 2 bases, with 9 bases left between them. The CDR3 runs to 16 residues. DNA for the CDR3: TGTGCCAGCAGCCAAGGGGTGGACACCTATAATTCACCCCTCCACTTT. Translation: CASSQGVDTYNSPLHF.

This chain uses TRBV28 with TRBJ2-7; 7 bases map to TRBD1. V dropped 10 bases and J dropped 4; count of bases not matched to a gene: 19. The CDR3 covers 16 residues. Germline CDR1 MDHEN, CDR2 SYDVKM. DNA of the CDR3: TGTGCCACTATTTCATCGGTTGGACAGGTGATTTACGAGCAGTACTTC. It yields the protein CATISSVGQVIYEQYF. The full variable domain, with the rest looked up from reference TRBV28 and TRBJ2-7, is DVKVTQSSRYLVKRTGEKVFLECVQDMDHENMFWYRQDPGLGLRLIYFSYDVKMKEKGDIPEGYSVSREKKERFSLILESASTNQTSMYLCATISSVGQVIYEQYFGPGTRLTVT.

The V gene is TRBV5-1, the J gene TRBJ1-4, with D unresolved. CDR3 length equals 12 residues. Germline V gives CDR1 SGHRS, CDR2 YFSETQ. Trimming shortened V by 4 bases and J by 8 bases, and 9 bases separated the two germline ends. CDR3 region: CASSMTGEKLFF. The CDR3 region has the DNA TGCGCCAGCAGCATGACTGGGGAAAAACTGTTTTTT. Together with reference TRBV5-1 and TRBJ1-4, the CDR3 gives the full variable domain: KAGVTQTPRYLIKTRGQQVTLSCSPISGHRSVSWYQQTPGQGLQFLFEYFSETQRNKGNFPGRFSGRQFSNSRSEMNVSTLELGDSALYLCASSMTGEKLFFGSGTQLSVL.

The chain couples TRBV5-8 to TRBJ1-1; 9 nucleotides agree with TRBD1. The germline CDR1 and CDR2 sequences are SGHTS and YDEGEE. The CDR3 runs to 12 residues. With 4 bases clipped from V and 10 bases from J, the junction kept 5 bases outside the gene matches. The CDR3 DNA reads as TGTGCCAGCAGCCCGATGACAGGGGGAGCTTTCTTT. Its translation: CASSPMTGGAFF.

The chain employs TRBV28 and TRBJ2-7; TRBD2 is a possible D gene (6 bases). With 5 bases removed from V and 6 bases from J, the gap between germline ends came to 17 bases. Germline V gene sequence: CDR1 MDHEN, CDR2 SYDVKM. The CDR3 is 14 amino acids. This CDR3 reads CASSRPGGGTEQYF. CDR3 nucleotide sequence: TGTGCCAGCAGTCGCCCCGGTGGAGGGACCGAGCAGTACTTC.

The V gene is TRBV30, the J gene TRBJ1-5, with 7 bases fitting TRBD1. The CDR3 has 14 amino acids. Germline V gene lookup returns CDR1 GTSNPN and CDR2 SVGIG (reference sequence). V was pared by 4 bases and J by 2 bases, with 5 bases of the junction left unmatched. CDR3 coding DNA: TGTGCCTGGAATAACAGGGGCGGCAATCAGCCCCAGCATTTT. Its protein is CAWNNRGGNQPQHF.

The chain employs TRBV5-1 and TRBJ1-4, with D uncertain. The ends were cut back, 1 base at V and 2 bases at J, with 12 bases in the middle. Germline values: CDR1 SGHRS, CDR2 YFSETQ. This CDR3 has 16 amino acids. The DNA for the CDR3 is TGCGCCAGCAGCTTGTTGGGCCGAGGGACTAATGAAAAACTGTTTTTT. Translating gives CASSLLGRGTNEKLFF.

There are a few counts of this clone. The rearrangement uses TRBV20-1 and TRBJ1-1; no reliable D call. Germline V gives CDR1 DFQATT, CDR2 SNEGSKA (reference sequence). The CDR3 totals 11 residues. CDR3 in amino acids: CNPGAGTEAFF. CDR3 nucleotide sequence: TGCAACCCGGGCGCGGGCACTGAAGCTTTCTTT.

The rearrangement uses TRBV18 and TRBJ2-1; 13 bases line up with TRBD2. Germline assignment: CDR1 KGHSH and CDR2 LQKENI. The CDR3 is made up of 18 amino acids. V shed 6 bases and J 6 bases; nucleotides not matched to a gene: 14. CDR3 residues: CASSLTSGGAFRGNEQFF. The CDR3 nucleotides read TGTGCCAGCTCTCTCACTAGCGGGGGGGCTTTCCGAGGCAATGAGCAGTTCTTC.

The chain has TRBV5-1 and TRBJ1-6; 9 bases are a match to TRBD1. Germline V gives CDR1 SGHRS, CDR2 YFSETQ. The CDR3 has 15 amino acids. V lost 1 base to trimming and J lost 8 bases; unmatched junction nucleotides: 4. Here the CDR3 DNA reads TGCGCCAGCAGCTTGTTACAGGGGGCCTATTCACCCCTCCACTTT. It specifies CASSLLQGAYSPLHF.

V and J are TRBV28 and TRBJ1-1, with no clear D. V lost 5 bases, J lost 0 bases, and 10 bases lay in between. CDR3 size: 14 residues. Germline V gene sequence: CDR1 MDHEN, CDR2 SYDVKM. CDR3 region: CASSLIQMNTEAFF. The CDR3 nucleotides read TGTGCCAGCAGTCTAATACAGATGAACACTGAAGCTTTCTTT. The full variable domain, completed using reference TRBV28 and TRBJ1-1, is DVKVTQSSRYLVKRTGEKVFLECVQDMDHENMFWYRQDPGLGLRLIYFSYDVKMKEKGDIPEGYSVSREKKERFSLILESASTNQTSMYLCASSLIQMNTEAFFGQGTRLTVV.